The 20 T cell receptor beta chains below come from one sample, sequenced in a study of blood T cell repertoires in COVID-19. Here immunoSEQ multiplex PCR was the method, and the copy in TCRdb shows in-frame clones only, minus some. The sample contains some 90,000 clones, 89% of which appear only once. Source material: peripheral blood. The receptors originated from a man in his fifties or sixties with acute or convalescent COVID-19.

The genes are TRBV11-2 and TRBJ2-5, with D possibly being TRBD2 (5 bases). This CDR3 contains 13 residues. Germline V gene data show CDR1 as SGHAT and CDR2 as FQNNGV. Trimming cost V 1 base and J 4 bases, with 7 bases left between them. CDR3 in DNA: TGTGCCAGCAGCTTAGGAGGGCTAGAGACCCAGTACTTC. Translation gives CASSLGGLETQYF.

The chain links TRBV19 to TRBJ1-6, with D perhaps TRBD1 (6 bases). Germline V gene data show CDR1 as LNHDA and CDR2 as SQIVND (reference sequence). V lost 2 bases and J lost 0, with 14 bases in between. This CDR3 is 18 amino acids long. Written as DNA, the CDR3 is TGTGCCAGTAGTATAACAGGGAGAGGCGCCTCCTATAATTCACCCCTCCACTTT. It translates to CASSITGRGASYNSPLHF.

V usage is TRBV5-6 and J usage is TRBJ1-2; perhaps TRBD1 as D (6 bases). The germline V gene has CDR1 SGHDT and CDR2 YYEEEE. V was shortened by 2 bases and J by 8 bases, with 19 bases between the two germline ends. There are 15 residues in the CDR3. CDR3 coding DNA: TGTGCCAGCAGCTTAGAATCAGGGGCCGCTCGGGGCTACACCTTC. Translation gives CASSLESGAARGYTF.

This chain links TRBV18 with TRBJ2-2; 8 bases agree with TRBD1. CDR1 is KGHSH, CDR2 LQKENI, per germline. The CDR3 length is 16 residues. V dropped 0 bases and J dropped 6; count of bases not matched to a gene: 6. This CDR3 is CASSPPAGTGAGELFF. The CDR3 DNA is TGTGCCAGCTCACCACCAGCCGGGACAGGAGCCGGGGAGCTGTTTTTT.

The chain recombines TRBV9 with TRBJ2-1, with TRBD2 identical over 9 bases. Germline assignment: CDR1 SGDLS and CDR2 YYNGEE. Trimming cost V 0 bases and J 10 bases; bases outside gene matches: 11. The CDR3 has 16 residues. The CDR3 here is CASSVVGGGVSEEQFF. The CDR3 nucleotides are TGTGCCAGCAGCGTAGTTGGCGGGGGGGTCTCGGAGGAGCAGTTCTTC.

The chain couples TRBV7-8 to TRBJ1-6; 12 bases fit TRBD1. CDR3 length: 18 residues. Germline V gene data show CDR1 as SGHVS and CDR2 as FQNEAQ. With V trimmed by 6 bases and J by 6 bases, 12 bases remained unmatched. CDR3 nucleotide sequence: TGTGCCAGCAGTCCCGGGACAGGGGGCGTCGGTTCTAATTCACCCCTCCACTTT. Amino acid sequence: CASSPGTGGVGSNSPLHF.

CDR3 coding DNA: TGCGCCAGCAATCACAGGAGCTACAATGAGCAGTTCTTC. Translating gives CASNHRSYNEQFF. This rearrangement joins TRBV10-1 to TRBJ2-1, with D maybe TRBD1 (5 bases). The CDR3 is 13 amino acids. Looked up from germline, CDR1 is WNHNN and CDR2 is SYGVQD (reference sequence). V was cut by 7 bases and J by 3 bases, with 10 bases left in between.

In this sample, this clone turned up a few times. The chain employs TRBV5-1 and TRBJ1-1; 11 nucleotides line up with TRBD1. Trimming cost V 0 bases and J 5 bases; bases outside gene matches: 9. In germline, CDR1 is SGHRS, CDR2 YFSETQ. The CDR3 contains 17 residues. CDR3: CASSLADRGRRGTEAFF. The CDR3 coding sequence is TGCGCCAGCAGCTTGGCGGACAGGGGGCGACGAGGGACTGAAGCTTTCTTT.

This chain links TRBV29-1 with TRBJ2-1; D might be TRBD2 (6 bases). Trimming took off 2 bases at V and 7 bases at J, with 15 bases between the two ends. CDR1 SQVTM and CDR2 ANQGSEA come from the germline V gene. The CDR3 totals 14 residues. CDR3 DNA sequence: TGCAGCGTTGAAAGGCGGGGACGGGGAAATGAGCAGTTCTTC. It specifies CSVERRGRGNEQFF.

The chain combines TRBV5-1 with TRBJ2-6; D may be TRBD1 (5 bases). CDR3 size: 17 residues. Trimming removed 0 bases from V and 0 bases from J, with 10 bases in between. Germline V gene data show CDR1 as SGHRS and CDR2 as YFSETQ. The chain's CDR3 is CASSLGPTVSGANVLTF. In nucleotides, the CDR3 is TGCGCCAGCAGCTTGGGCCCGACAGTCTCTGGGGCCAACGTCCTGACTTTC.

This rearrangement joins TRBV6-5 to TRBJ2-1; 8 nucleotides align to TRBD2. CDR1 MNHEY and CDR2 SVGAGI come from the germline V gene. Unmatched junction bases numbered 5, after V lost 7 bases and J lost 0 bases. The CDR3 extends over 15 amino acids. DNA of the CDR3: TGTGCCAGCAATATAGCGGGGAGCTCCTACAATGAGCAGTTCTTC. Translated, it gives CASNIAGSSYNEQFF.

This chain links TRBV5-1 with TRBJ2-3, with 8 bases lining up with TRBD2. This CDR3 is built from 16 residues. CDR1 and CDR2 (germline): SGHRS, YFSETQ. V lost 0 bases, J lost 1 base, and 4 bases stayed unmatched. The CDR3 spells CASSLGTAGGTDTQYF. The CDR3 DNA follows: TGCGCCAGCAGCTTGGGGACAGCGGGGGGCACAGATACGCAGTATTTT.

This clone was seen a single time. The chain joins TRBV7-6 to TRBJ2-1, with 8 bases fitting TRBD1. CDR1 and CDR2 from the germline V gene are SGHVS and FNYEAQ. This CDR3 has 14 residues. V shed 5 bases, J shed 6 bases, and the junction held 6 bases outside the gene matches. The CDR3 spells CASSPSTGANEQFF. CDR3 DNA: TGTGCCAGCAGCCCTTCGACAGGGGCCAATGAGCAGTTCTTC.

The V and J genes are TRBV7-9 and TRBJ1-5, with TRBD1 matching over 7 bases. The germline CDR1 and CDR2 sequences are SEHNR and FQNEAQ (reference sequence). This CDR3 spans 14 amino acids. The V segment lost 5 bases and the J segment 8 bases; nucleotides outside the gene matches: 9. The CDR3 loop is CASSSTGVVEPQHF. The CDR3, as DNA: TGTGCCAGCAGCAGCACAGGGGTCGTGGAGCCCCAGCATTTT.

The chain combines TRBV6-5 with TRBJ2-7; 7 bases align to TRBD1. This CDR3 is built from 15 residues. The V gene's germline CDR1 is MNHEY and CDR2 SVGAGI. The V and J ends lost 1 base and 0 bases, in that order; junction bases with no gene match: 3. The CDR3 sequence: CASSYFRDSSYEQYF. CDR3 bases: TGTGCCAGCAGTTACTTCCGGGACAGCTCCTACGAGCAGTACTTC.

The rearrangement joins TRBV28 to TRBJ2-2; D call uncertain. Trimming took 2 bases from V and 1 from J, leaving 8 bases between them. This CDR3 has 15 amino acids. CDR1 is MDHEN, CDR2 SYDVKM, per germline. The CDR3 DNA is TGTGCCAGCAGTTTAGGTGCAGTGAACACCGGGGAGCTGTTTTTT. As protein: CASSLGAVNTGELFF.

This chain's CDR3 is CASSLERIPGRAFF. DNA of the CDR3: TGCGCCAGCAGCCTAGAAAGAATACCAGGGCGGGCTTTCTTT. J is TRBJ1-1 and V is TRBV5-1; D is perhaps TRBD1 (5 bases). Germline CDR1 SGHRS, CDR2 YFSETQ. Deletions cut 4 bases from V and 11 bases from J, with 21 bases between. The CDR3 spans 14 residues.

This clone was counted once. V usage is TRBV2 and J usage is TRBJ1-2; TRBD1 is a possible D gene (5 bases). Trimming removed 4 bases from V and 1 base from J, with 16 bases in between. The CDR3 runs to 16 residues. CDR1 and CDR2 from the germline V gene are SNHLY and FYNNEI. DNA of the CDR3: TGTGCCAGCAGTGTTAACCAGGGTAGATATAACTATGGCTACACCTTC. Translation: CASSVNQGRYNYGYTF.

The chain joins TRBV7-2 to TRBJ2-5; no firm D call. The CDR3 is 14 residues long. With 2 bases removed from V and 5 bases from J, the gap between germline ends came to 12 bases. Per germline, CDR1 SGHTA and CDR2 FQGNSA. CDR3 in amino acids: CASSLTLYGETQYF. The CDR3 region has the DNA TGTGCCAGCAGCTTAACTCTTTACGGGGAGACCCAGTACTTC.

This clone was detected once. The rearrangement links TRBV5-1 to TRBJ1-5; a weak D match, TRBD1 (6 bases). This CDR3 is 13 amino acids long. From germline, CDR1 is SGHRS and CDR2 YFSETQ. Deletions cut 5 bases from V and 8 bases from J, with 14 bases between. The CDR3 nucleotides read TGCGCCAGCAGTTTTCAGGGGTCAGAGCCCCAGCATTTT. Translating it yields CASSFQGSEPQHF.